Each of the 29 T cell receptor beta chains below was sequenced from the same sample in a study of T cells in Graves' hyperthyroidism and ophthalmopathy. The source material, RNA transcripts, was used to amplify TCR beta CDR3 regions. HTBI primers drove first-round RT-PCR of the TCR CDR3. TCRdb re-called the multiplex PCR reads with MiXCR, one entry per CDR3 protein. The table includes 450,000 to 500,000 distinct CDR3 sequences, 20% to 25% detected once. The material sequenced was blood. The receptors come from a woman between 65 and 79 years old with Graves' ophthalmopathy.

This clonotype came up a few times. CDR3 in DNA: TGTGCCAGCACCCCGGGGGGGCCCACAGATACGCAGTATTTT. Its translation is CASTPGGPTDTQYF. The chain employs TRBV6-1 and TRBJ2-3; TRBD2 agrees at 8 bases. The germline gives CDR1 MNHNS, CDR2 SASEGT. The CDR3 is 14 residues long. V was pared by 7 bases and J by 2 bases, with 5 bases of the junction left unmatched.

The chain carries TRBV28 and TRBJ1-2; the D is unclear. The CDR3 runs 14 residues. CDR1 and CDR2 from the germline V gene are MDHEN and SYDVKM. V lost 7 bases, J lost 0 bases, and 12 bases lay in between. CDR3 region: CASTPAPANYGYTF. The CDR3 DNA reads as TGTGCCAGCACCCCGGCCCCCGCTAACTATGGCTACACCTTC.

There are many counts of this clonotype. The V gene is TRBV5-1, the J gene TRBJ2-4, with D perhaps matching TRBD1 (6 bases). The V and J ends lost 0 bases and 6 bases respectively, with 16 bases between them. The CDR3 loop spans 16 amino acids. Germline values: CDR1 SGHRS, CDR2 YFSETQ. CDR3 nucleotides: TGCGCCAGCAGCTTGGTTCAGGGGAACCAGGGAAACATTCAGTACTTC. It encodes CASSLVQGNQGNIQYF. Supplemented by reference TRBV5-1 and TRBJ2-4, the full variable domain reads KAGVTQTPRYLIKTRGQQVTLSCSPISGHRSVSWYQQTPGQGLQFLFEYFSETQRNKGNFPGRFSGRQFSNSRSEMNVSTLELGDSALYLCASSLVQGNQGNIQYFGAGTRLSVL.

The sample holds a few counts of this clonotype. J is TRBJ1-3 and V is TRBV5-1; a weak D match, TRBD1 (5 bases). The germline V and J ends were trimmed by 2 bases and 2 bases, with 11 bases remaining between them. Germline V gene lookup returns CDR1 SGHRS and CDR2 YFSETQ. The CDR3 has 15 amino acids. In DNA, the CDR3 is TGCGCCAGCAGCTTCGTAGGGGAAGCTGGAAACACCATATATTTT. It is translated as CASSFVGEAGNTIYF.

This clonotype came up a few times. V gene TRBV7-2 combines with J gene TRBJ1-2; D is perhaps TRBD1 (5 bases). The germline CDR1 and CDR2 sequences are SGHTA and FQGNSA. CDR3 length: 14 residues. V dropped 6 bases and J dropped 7 bases, with 18 bases sitting between them. CDR3 DNA sequence: TGTGCCAGCAGATCAACCGGGGACGTTTTTGGCTACACCTTC. Encoded protein: CASRSTGDVFGYTF.

This clonotype was seen many times. Here the CDR3 reads CASIFRTSGRARNEQFF. Written as DNA, the CDR3 is TGTGCCAGCATTTTTAGGACTAGCGGGAGGGCCCGTAATGAGCAGTTCTTC. The chain uses TRBV6-1 and TRBJ2-1; TRBD2 matches 15 bases. From germline, CDR1 is MNHNS and CDR2 SASEGT. This CDR3 has 17 amino acids. Trimming at V came to 7 bases and at J to 7 bases, leaving 11 bases not matched to a gene.

The rearrangement joins TRBV11-2 to TRBJ2-1, with 13 bases matching TRBD2. CDR3 length: 16 amino acids. Germline CDR1 reads SGHAT; CDR2 reads FQNNGV. The V gene end was trimmed by 4 bases and the J gene end by 8 bases; junction bases not matched to a gene: 8. CDR3 amino acids: CASSSTSGRAFYEQFF. The CDR3 DNA is TGTGCCAGCAGCTCAACTAGCGGGAGGGCCTTTTATGAGCAGTTCTTC. The variable domain in full, with the rest retrieved from reference TRBV11-2 and TRBJ2-1, is EAGVAQSPRYKIIEKRQSVAFWCNPISGHATLYWYQQILGQGPKLLIQFQNNGVVDDSQLPKDRFSAERLKGVDSTLKIQPAKLEDSAVYLCASSSTSGRAFYEQFFGPGTRLTVL.

The sample holds a few counts of this clonotype. V gene TRBV18 combines with J gene TRBJ1-2, with TRBD1 matching over 10 bases. The length of the CDR3 is 13 residues. V trimming: 5 bases; J trimming: 8 bases; junction bases outside the gene matches: 5. The germline V gene has CDR1 KGHSH and CDR2 LQKENI. The CDR3 DNA follows: TGTGCCAGCTCAAATGACAGGGGGCAAGGCTACACCTTC. Translated: CASSNDRGQGYTF.

The chain joins TRBV18 to TRBJ2-3, with D tentatively TRBD1 or TRBD2 (5 bases each). This CDR3 comprises 15 residues. CDR1 is KGHSH, CDR2 LQKENI, per germline. V gave up 4 bases and J gave up 3 bases, with 14 bases separating them. The CDR3 sequence is CASSRGEGRTDTQYF. The CDR3 coding sequence is TGTGCCAGCTCACGGGGCGAGGGACGGACAGATACGCAGTATTTT.

Many counts were recorded for this clonotype. The chain recombines TRBV2 with TRBJ2-7, with TRBD2 identical over 7 bases. Trimming took 6 bases from V and 3 from J; bases not matched to a gene: 8. CDR1 and CDR2 from the germline V gene are SNHLY and FYNNEI. The CDR3 covers 14 residues. The CDR3 region has the DNA TGTGCCAGCAGAGCACAGCGGGATGTCTACGAGCAGTACTTC. The encoded protein is CASRAQRDVYEQYF.

This clonotype was counted many times. V gene TRBV6-2 or TRBV6-3 combines with J gene TRBJ2-7, with D maybe TRBD1 (6 bases). The CDR3 has 14 amino acids. V was pared by 3 bases and J by 1 base, with 10 bases between. CDR1 and CDR2 from the germline V gene are MNHEY and SVGEGT. CDR3 protein: CASSYGTQSYEQYF. The CDR3 DNA sequence: TGTGCCAGCAGTTATGGGACACAATCCTACGAGCAGTACTTC.

As to this clonotype: The junction differs from germline at one of its ends, possibly a read error. This chain links TRBV5-1 with TRBJ2-4; D not resolved. This CDR3 contains 13 residues. In germline, CDR1 is SGHRS, CDR2 YFSETQ. The CDR3 spells CASSLDGRDIQYF. Written as DNA, the CDR3 is TGTGCCAGCAGCTTAGACGGACGGGACATTCAGTACTTC.

In its sample, this clonotype was seen a few times. The CDR3 loop is CASSQEPGARVQETQYF. For the CDR3, the DNA is TGTGCCAGCAGCCAAGAGCCGGGGGCCAGGGTCCAAGAGACCCAGTACTTC. The chain recombines TRBV3-1 with TRBJ2-5; D might be TRBD1 or TRBD2, each matching 6 bases. Germline lookup yields CDR1 LGHDT and CDR2 YNNKEL (reference sequence). The V and J ends lost 0 bases and 1 base respectively, with 15 bases between them. The CDR3 has 17 amino acids.

This chain uses TRBV10-1 with TRBJ1-1; no definite D call. The CDR3 runs 13 residues. Germline V lookup: CDR1 WNHNN, CDR2 SYGVQD (reference sequence). With 3 bases removed from V and 1 base from J, the gap between germline ends came to 6 bases. CDR3 coding DNA: TGCGCCAGCAGTGAACAATCGAACACTGAAGCTTTCTTT. This translates into CASSEQSNTEAFF.

This chain joins TRBV6-1 and TRBJ2-5; TRBD2 is a possible D gene (6 bases). V lost 11 bases to trimming and J lost 5 bases, with 18 bases between them. This CDR3 region has 13 residues. Germline V gene data show CDR1 as MNHNS and CDR2 as SASEGT. CDR3 protein: CAVYTGGGETQYF. The DNA for the CDR3 is TGTGCCGTTTATACGGGTGGGGGGGAGACCCAGTACTTC.

This clonotype was recorded many times. V is TRBV28 and J is TRBJ1-1; weak D call: TRBD1 (6 bases). The ends were cut back, 3 bases at V and 7 bases at J, with 18 bases in the middle. The germline gives CDR1 MDHEN, CDR2 SYDVKM. The CDR3 has 15 amino acids. CDR3 sequence reads: CASSFQGRGSGEAFF. The CDR3 nucleotides read TGTGCCAGCAGTTTCCAGGGGAGGGGTTCTGGTGAAGCTTTCTTT.

J is TRBJ2-7 and V is TRBV20-1; 13 bases agree with TRBD2. The J call may be wrong; the DNA end is better matched by TRBJ2-5. The CDR3 is 16 residues long. Germline CDR1 reads DFQATT; CDR2 reads SNEGSKA (reference sequence). Here the CDR3 DNA reads TGCAGTGCTCGAAGAACTAGCGGGAGGGCCCGAGAGACCCAGTACTTC. It codes for CSARRTSGRARETQYF.

As to this clonotype: A read error may explain this, as a much larger clone is one base away. J is TRBJ2-3 and V is TRBV7-2, with a weak D call TRBD2 (5 bases). Trimming stripped 2 bases from V and 0 bases from J, with 9 bases between. CDR1 SGHTA and CDR2 FQGNSA come from the germline V gene. The CDR3 has 15 amino acids. CDR3 coding DNA: TGTGCCAGCAGCTTAAAACGAGGGAGCACAGATACGCAGTATTTT. Its translation: CASSLKRGSTDTQYF. Supplemented by reference TRBV7-2 and TRBJ2-3, the full variable domain reads GAGVSQSPSNKVTEKGKDVELRCDPISGHTALYWYRQSLGQGLEFLIYFQGNSAPDKSGLPSDRFSAERTGGSVSTLTIQRTQQEDSAVYLCASSLKRGSTDTQYFGPGTRLTVL.

This clonotype has at least ten counts. This chain joins TRBV12-3 or TRBV12-4 and TRBJ2-1; D may be TRBD2 (6 bases). V shed 6 bases and J shed 6 bases, with 9 bases lying between them. The CDR3 loop spans 12 amino acids. The CDR3 DNA is TGTGCCAGCAGGGCGACTAGCAATGAGCAGTTCTTC. It specifies CASRATSNEQFF.

The chain joins TRBV6-1 to TRBJ2-4, with TRBD2 matching over 13 bases. The CDR3 spans 16 residues. Trimming removed 6 bases from V and 7 bases from J; junction bases left unmatched: 9. Germline V gene data show CDR1 as MNHNS and CDR2 as SASEGT. The CDR3 DNA reads as TGTGCCAGCAGAAAAACTAGCGGGAGGGGAAAGAACATTCAGTACTTC. This sequence encodes CASRKTSGRGKNIQYF.

The gene calls are TRBV6-2 or TRBV6-3 and TRBJ2-7, with D possibly TRBD1 on 6 matching bases. This CDR3 comprises 12 residues. CDR1 is MNHEY, CDR2 SVGEGT, per germline. With 10 bases removed from V and 7 bases from J, the gap between germline ends came to 17 bases. For the CDR3, the DNA is TGTGCCACCAGGACAGAATTGGGTGAGCAGTACTTC. This encodes CATRTELGEQYF.

This clonotype was observed at least ten times. The rearrangement links TRBV6-1 to TRBJ1-6; D unclear. Germline V gene data show CDR1 as MNHNS and CDR2 as SASEGT. The CDR3 consists of 14 residues. Trimming stripped 5 bases from V and 9 bases from J, with 14 bases between. CDR3 bases: TGTGCCAGCAGTTCTTGGCATACGGGTTCACCCCTCCACTTT. It translates to CASSSWHTGSPLHF.

V gene TRBV9 combines with J gene TRBJ1-1, with D hard to call. This CDR3 has 13 residues. Trimming shortened V by 4 bases and J by 1 base, and 8 bases separated the two germline ends. Germline CDR1 SGDLS, CDR2 YYNGEE. The CDR3 sequence is CASSIMQNTEAFF. The CDR3 nucleotides are TGTGCCAGCAGCATTATGCAGAACACTGAAGCTTTCTTT. Filled out from reference TRBV9 and TRBJ1-1, the complete variable domain reads DSGVTQTPKHLITATGQRVTLRCSPRSGDLSVYWYQQSLDQGLQFLIQYYNGEERAKGNILERFSAQQFPDLHSELNLSSLELGDSALYFCASSIMQNTEAFFGQGTRLTVV.

This clonotype was seen a few times. One junction end does not reproduce the germline sequence, and a read error may be involved. This chain links TRBV7-7 with TRBJ2-5, with 14 bases fitting TRBD2. Germline CDR1 reads SSHAT; CDR2 reads FNYEAQ (reference sequence). The CDR3 loop spans 15 amino acids. The CDR3 bases are TGTGCTAGCAGCAGACTAGCGGGAGGGGTAGAGACCCAGTACTTC. Residues: CASSRLAGGVETQYF.

The chain has TRBV11-3 and TRBJ2-1; D is possibly TRBD2 (6 bases). V lost 2 bases, J lost 7 bases, and 15 bases lay in between. The CDR3 sequence is 15 residues long. CDR1 is SGHNT and CDR2 is YENEEA in the germline V gene. CDR3 DNA: TGTGCCAGCAGCTTAAGGCAGGGACTTAGGAATGAGCAGTTCTTC. This sequence encodes CASSLRQGLRNEQFF.

The sample holds one count of this clonotype. This rearrangement joins TRBV19 to TRBJ2-1; 14 nucleotides match TRBD2. With 5 bases clipped from V and 10 bases from J, the junction kept 10 bases outside the gene matches. The CDR3 consists of 16 residues. The germline gives CDR1 LNHDA, CDR2 SQIVND (reference sequence). The CDR3 here is CASSAPTSGRGWEQFF. CDR3 sequence (DNA): TGTGCCAGTAGTGCCCCGACTAGCGGGAGGGGCTGGGAGCAGTTCTTC. Supplemented by reference TRBV19 and TRBJ2-1, the full variable domain reads DGGITQSPKYLFRKEGQNVTLSCEQNLNHDAMYWYRQDPGQGLRLIYYSQIVNDFQKGDIAEGYSVSREKKESFPLTVTSAQKNPTAFYLCASSAPTSGRGWEQFFGPGTRLTVL.

This chain joins TRBV5-1 and TRBJ2-3; 8 nucleotides line up with TRBD2. Losses at the gene ends were 0 bases for V and 0 bases for J; bases not matched to a gene: 3. The V gene's germline CDR1 is SGHRS and CDR2 YFSETQ. The CDR3 spans 16 residues. CDR3 residues: CASSLDASGSTDTQYF. The CDR3 region has the DNA TGCGCCAGCAGCTTGGATGCTAGCGGGAGCACAGATACGCAGTATTTT.

This clonotype showed up many times. This rearrangement joins TRBV2 to TRBJ2-7; D remains unclear. Per germline, CDR1 SNHLY and CDR2 FYNNEI. With 3 bases removed from V and 2 bases from J, the gap between germline ends came to 5 bases. The CDR3 is made up of 12 amino acids. DNA of the CDR3: TGTGCCAGCAGTGAGGGCCCCTACGAGCAGTACTTC. Amino acids: CASSEGPYEQYF.

The V call is TRBV5-1, the J call TRBJ2-5, with no clear D. The CDR3 is made up of 15 amino acids. Germline loops: CDR1 SGHRS, CDR2 YFSETQ. V lost 0 bases and J lost 2, with 11 bases in between. The CDR3 bases are TGCGCCAGCAGCTTGGCCTTAACAGAACAAGAGACCCAGTACTTC. This encodes CASSLALTEQETQYF.